This passage covers 23 T cell receptor beta chains from one sample sequenced in a study of graft-versus-host responses after intestinal transplantation. TCRdb's table, derived via immunoSEQ multiplex PCR, lists solely in-frame clones and lacks some. The sample includes some 110,000 clones, over 75% of them seen just once. Their recognized antigens are unknown. This material consisted of unstimulated CD4+ T cells sorted from spleen or lymph node cells, taken before intestinal transplant. These receptors were obtained from a human donor who received an intestinal transplant.

The V gene is TRBV9, the J gene TRBJ1-2; TRBD1 matches at 8 bases. CDR1 SGDLS and CDR2 YYNGEE come from the germline V gene. V lost 0 bases to trimming and J lost 6 bases; unmatched junction nucleotides: 4. The CDR3 covers 14 residues. CDR3 DNA: TGTGCCAGCAGCGTAGGGGCAGGGGGCCATGGCTACACCTTC. Protein sequence: CASSVGAGGHGYTF.

The J gene is TRBJ2-2, the V gene TRBV10-3, with D tentatively TRBD1 (5 bases). Germline CDR1 and CDR2: ENHRY and SYGVKD. This CDR3 has 14 amino acids. V was shortened by 10 bases and J by 1 base, with 13 bases between the two germline ends. The CDR3 nucleotides read TGTGCCACACATATCCAGGGGAACACCGGGGAGCTGTTTTTT. Its translation: CATHIQGNTGELFF.

The rearrangement links TRBV11-3 to TRBJ2-7; 9 nucleotides align to TRBD2. CDR3 length equals 15 residues. The germline V gene encodes CDR1 SGHNT and CDR2 YENEEA. V trimming: 5 bases; J trimming: 5 bases; junction bases outside the gene matches: 10. CDR3 in amino acids: CASSPGRGLANEQYF. In nucleotides, the CDR3 is TGTGCCAGCAGCCCGGGCCGTGGACTAGCGAACGAGCAGTACTTC.

The chain has TRBV7-2 and TRBJ2-2; D is unresolved. V lost 5 bases and J 9 bases, leaving 7 bases between the germline ends. This CDR3 has 11 residues. The V gene's germline CDR1 is SGHTA and CDR2 FQGNSA. The CDR3 coding sequence is TGTGCCAGCAGCCGTACTAGGGAGCTGTTTTTT. Translated: CASSRTRELFF.

The rearrangement uses TRBV5-1 and TRBJ2-2, with TRBD1 as a possible D gene (6 bases). The CDR3 runs 14 residues. Germline V gene data show CDR1 as SGHRS and CDR2 as YFSETQ. V gave up 0 bases and J gave up 7 bases, with 10 bases separating them. The chain's CDR3 is CASSLEGDVGELFF. The CDR3 nucleotides read TGCGCCAGCAGCTTGGAGGGGGACGTCGGGGAGCTGTTTTTT.

The rearrangement joins TRBV2 to TRBJ1-1, with 9 bases that match TRBD1. V gave up 4 bases and J gave up 2 bases; unmatched junction bases: 2. The CDR3 contains 14 residues. CDR1 is SNHLY, CDR2 FYNNEI, per germline. The CDR3 protein is CASSGQGGNTEAFF. The DNA for the CDR3 is TGTGCCAGCAGTGGACAGGGGGGAAACACTGAAGCTTTCTTT.

The CDR3 coding sequence is TGTGCCAGCAGCTTAGCGGACAGGGGAGAAAAACTGTTTTTT. Translating gives CASSLADRGEKLFF. The gene calls are TRBV7-9 and TRBJ1-4, with 9 bases that match TRBD1. Trimming cost V 0 bases and J 8 bases; bases outside gene matches: 1. Germline values: CDR1 SEHNR, CDR2 FQNEAQ (reference sequence). The CDR3 is 14 residues long.

The chain has TRBV18 and TRBJ1-2, with a tentative D call TRBD1 (5 bases). CDR3 length: 17 residues. The V gene's germline CDR1 is KGHSH and CDR2 LQKENI. The V gene lost 3 bases and the J gene lost 0 bases, with 17 bases spanning the gap. The CDR3, as DNA: TGTGCCAGCTCACCCCTTTCCGGACACGGAGCTAACTATGGCTACACCTTC. This encodes CASSPLSGHGANYGYTF. The whole variable domain, filled in from reference TRBV18 and TRBJ1-2, reads NAGVMQNPRHLVRRRGQEARLRCSPMKGHSHVYWYRQLPEEGLKFMVYLQKENIIDESGMPKERFSAEFPKEGPSILRIQQVVRGDSAAYFCASSPLSGHGANYGYTFGSGTRLTVV.

For the CDR3, the DNA is TGTGCCAGCAGGCAGGGAGATTCACCCCTCCACTTT. Translating it yields CASRQGDSPLHF. The genes are TRBV6-5 and TRBJ1-6, with D perhaps matching TRBD1 (5 bases). This CDR3 comprises 12 residues. The V and J ends lost 6 bases and 8 bases respectively, with 8 bases between them. Germline CDR1 is MNHEY and CDR2 is SVGAGI.

The rearrangement links TRBV10-3 to TRBJ2-7; the match to TRBD1 covers 9 bases. J was trimmed by 5 bases and V by 8 bases; bases with no gene match: 4. CDR1 and CDR2 from the germline V gene are ENHRY and SYGVKD. The CDR3 has 12 amino acids. CDR3 loop: CAIGDRVNEQYF. The CDR3 coding sequence is TGTGCCATCGGGGACAGGGTAAACGAGCAGTACTTC.

V and J are TRBV6-6 and TRBJ1-2; 10 nucleotides agree with TRBD1. The CDR3 covers 15 residues. Unmatched junction bases numbered 5, after V lost 5 bases and J lost 2 bases. Germline CDR1 and CDR2: MNHNY and SVGAGI (reference sequence). The CDR3 reads CASSPRQGANYGYTF. Written as DNA, the CDR3 is TGTGCCAGCAGTCCGCGACAGGGGGCGAACTATGGCTACACCTTC.

The genes are TRBV5-1 and TRBJ2-7; 7 bases line up with TRBD2. CDR3 size: 15 residues. The ends lost 1 base at V and 0 bases at J; junction bases unmatched: 4. CDR1 is SGHRS and CDR2 is YFSETQ in the germline V gene. CDR3 DNA: TGCGCCAGCAGCTTGTCGCGGGGGATCTCCTACGAGCAGTACTTC. The encoded protein is CASSLSRGISYEQYF.

The count of this clone is one. This chain links TRBV29-1 with TRBJ2-7; D is tentatively TRBD1 or TRBD2 (6 bases each). Germline V gene lookup returns CDR1 SQVTM and CDR2 ANQGSEA. Trimming stripped 6 bases from V and 0 bases from J, with 15 bases between. There are 14 residues in the CDR3. The CDR3 DNA reads as TGCAGCGTGATGTGGAGGGGGAGCTCCTACGAGCAGTACTTC. This sequence encodes CSVMWRGSSYEQYF.

This chain links TRBV19 with TRBJ2-5; the D gene is possibly TRBD1 (5 bases). The DNA end lines up better with TRBJ2-7; the J call may be wrong. The CDR3 consists of 14 residues. The germline CDR1 and CDR2 sequences are LNHDA and SQIVND (reference sequence). The CDR3 DNA sequence: TGTGCCAGTAGTTTCAGGGTTGCCATCGACGAGCAGTACTTC. The encoded protein is CASSFRVAIDEQYF.

This chain joins TRBV7-9 and TRBJ2-3; TRBD1 aligns across 9 bases. In germline, CDR1 is SEHNR, CDR2 FQNEAQ (reference sequence). The CDR3 sequence is 16 residues long. J was trimmed by 2 bases and V by 5 bases; bases with no gene match: 8. In DNA form, the CDR3 reads TGTGCCAGCAGCCTCCTACAGGGGGCCGCCACAGATACGCAGTATTTT. Translation: CASSLLQGAATDTQYF.

This clone was seen once. V is TRBV11-2 and J is TRBJ2-6, with 9 nucleotides matching TRBD2. The V segment lost 6 bases and the J segment 2 bases; nucleotides outside the gene matches: 2. CDR1 is SGHAT, CDR2 FQNNGV, per germline. The CDR3 extends over 15 amino acids. The DNA of the CDR3 is TGTGCCAGCAGGTCTAGCGGGGCTGGGGCCAACGTCCTGACTTTC. Protein sequence: CASRSSGAGANVLTF.

The chain employs TRBV6-1 and TRBJ1-2; D gene uncertain. With 5 bases removed from V and 0 bases from J, the gap between germline ends came to 13 bases. The CDR3 has 15 amino acids. CDR1 and CDR2 (germline): MNHNS, SASEGT. The CDR3 DNA is TGTGCCAGCAGTTCCCTCGCTACAGCTAACTATGGCTACACCTTC. The encoded protein is CASSSLATANYGYTF.

The chain recombines TRBV6-5 with TRBJ1-5; 7 bases line up with TRBD1. Germline trimming cut 6 bases from V and 14 bases from J; bases unmatched to any gene: 10. The CDR3 extends over 12 amino acids. In germline, CDR1 is MNHEY, CDR2 SVGAGI. The CDR3 spells CASSQGGYAEHF. The CDR3, as DNA: TGTGCCAGCAGCCAGGGGGGGTATGCGGAGCATTTT.

The chain recombines TRBV5-4 with TRBJ2-7; D is perhaps TRBD1 (5 bases). Germline CDR1 SGHNT, CDR2 YYREEE (reference sequence). The germline V and J ends were trimmed by 4 bases and 1 base, with 12 bases remaining between them. This CDR3 region has 14 residues. The CDR3, as DNA: TGTGCCAGCAGCGTAGGACAACCGTCCTACGAGCAGTACTTC. As protein: CASSVGQPSYEQYF.

As regards this clone: The same CDR3 also results from other DNA sequences found in this sample. V and J are TRBV2 and TRBJ2-2; 8 nucleotides line up with TRBD1. This CDR3 is built from 16 residues. Losses at the gene ends were 4 bases for V and 5 bases for J; bases not matched to a gene: 9. Germline values: CDR1 SNHLY, CDR2 FYNNEI. The CDR3 DNA sequence: TGTGCCAGCAGTGTAGGACAGGGTGGTCGGACCGGGGAGCTGTTTTTT. Encoded protein: CASSVGQGGRTGELFF.

This rearrangement joins TRBV27 to TRBJ2-3, with 9 bases lining up with TRBD2. Germline CDR1 MNHEY, CDR2 SMNVEV (reference sequence). Unmatched junction bases numbered 5, after V lost 7 bases and J lost 9 bases. The CDR3 sequence is 12 residues long. CDR3 bases: TGTGCCAGCAAAGCGGGGGGCGTCACGCAGTATTTT. It encodes CASKAGGVTQYF.

The chain recombines TRBV9 with TRBJ2-7; 10 bases map to TRBD2. The V segment lost 2 bases and the J segment 1 base; nucleotides outside the gene matches: 3. Germline values: CDR1 SGDLS, CDR2 YYNGEE. The CDR3 sequence is 15 residues long. CDR3 sequence (DNA): TGTGCCAGCAGCGTCGGACTAGCGGCTTCCTACGAGCAGTACTTC. It codes for CASSVGLAASYEQYF.

The chain is built from TRBV9 and TRBJ1-3, with a tentative D call TRBD1 (6 bases). The CDR3 runs 17 residues. CDR1 and CDR2 (germline): SGDLS, YYNGEE. V lost 0 bases and J 0 bases, leaving 13 bases between the germline ends. The DNA for the CDR3 is TGTGCCAGCAGCGTAGCAGGACAGCCCGCCTCTGGAAACACCATATATTTT. Its protein is CASSVAGQPASGNTIYF. Together with reference TRBV9 and TRBJ1-3, the CDR3 gives the full variable domain: DSGVTQTPKHLITATGQRVTLRCSPRSGDLSVYWYQQSLDQGLQFLIQYYNGEERAKGNILERFSAQQFPDLHSELNLSSLELGDSALYFCASSVAGQPASGNTIYFGEGSWLTVV.